The rows below give T cell receptor beta chains drawn from one sample of a study of blood T cell repertoires in COVID-19. Sequencing was performed with immunoSEQ multiplex PCR; in TCRdb, only in-frame clones are kept and a portion is missing. The table lists 200,000 to 300,000 clones, approximately 84% of them singletons. Material for sequencing was peripheral blood. Source of these receptors: a middle-aged man with acute or convalescent COVID-19. The CDR3 runs from the conserved cysteine through the conserved F or W. A D gene is named only where the DNA matches it firmly. Rows may omit the clone size; those that give it use once, few, many or a size class.

clone size,J gene,V gene,D gene,CDR3 DNA,CDR3 protein
-,TRBJ1-2,TRBV30,TRBD1,TGTGCCTGGGACAGGGTGGGCGGCTACACCTTC,CAWDRVGGYTF
-,TRBJ2-5,TRBV7-3,-,TGTGCCAGCAGCCCCCCTCGATGGGCAAAAGAGACCCAGTACTTC,CASSPPRWAKETQYF
-,TRBJ1-1,TRBV6-5,-,TGTGCCAGCACCAGGCGGGACACTGAAGCTTTCTTT,CASTRRDTEAFF
-,TRBJ2-2,TRBV25-1,-,TGTGCCAGCACCGGCAGGGCGAACACCGGGGAGCTGTTTTTT,CASTGRANTGELFF
-,TRBJ2-6,TRBV18,TRBD1,TGTGCCAGCTCTCCAAGACAGGGCCGCTCTGGGGCCAACGTCCTGACTTTC,CASSPRQGRSGANVLTF
-,TRBJ2-3,TRBV19,-,TGTGCCAGTAGTCAGACAGGGAGGAAGGCATCAACAGATACGCAGTATTTT,CASSQTGRKASTDTQYF
-,TRBJ1-6,TRBV27,-,TGTGCCAGCAGTCGGGGGGTCGATAATTCACCCCTCCACTTT,CASSRGVDNSPLHF
-,TRBJ1-2,TRBV5-1,TRBD1,TGCGCCAGCAGCTTGGAGGGACAGGCTGGCTACACCTTC,CASSLEGQAGYTF
-,TRBJ1-1,TRBV4-2,TRBD1,TGTGCCAGCAGCCGCGGGACAGGGGGCCTTGAAGCTTTCTTT,CASSRGTGGLEAFF
once,TRBJ2-1,TRBV6-5,-,TGTGCCAGCAGTTACTCCGGGAGCTCCTACAATGAGCAGTTCTTC,CASSYSGSSYNEQFF
-,TRBJ1-4,TRBV23-1,-,TGCGCCAGCAGTCAGCTATGTTCTGACAGATCAACTAATGAAAAACTGTTTTTT,CASSQLCSDRSTNEKLFF
few,TRBJ2-5,TRBV24-1,TRBD2,TGTGCCACCAGTGGTGGGTTAGTGGCGGGAGACCAAGAGACCCAGTACTTC,CATSGGLVAGDQETQYF
-,TRBJ2-1,TRBV12-3/TRBV12-4,-,TGTGCCAGCAGTTTCACCGGGGATGAGCAGTTCTTC,CASSFTGDEQFF
-,TRBJ2-7,TRBV6-5,TRBD2,TGTGCCAGCAGTTCGACGACTAGCGGGAGTGTTTACGAGCAGTACTTC,CASSSTTSGSVYEQYF
once,TRBJ1-2,TRBV19,-,TGTGCCAGTACCCTAGGAGCCAGCTTTAACTATGGCTACACCTTC,CASTLGASFNYGYTF
-,TRBJ2-5,TRBV6-1,-,TGTGCCAGCAGTGAAGCAACAGGGCGCCAAGAGACCCAGTACTTC,CASSEATGRQETQYF
-,TRBJ1-1,TRBV9,-,TGTGCCAGTGGTTGGGGGCCGAACACTGAAGCTTTCTTT,CASGWGPNTEAFF
-,TRBJ2-2,TRBV29-1,-,TGCAGCGTTGGGGGGCAGGGCAGCTCCTACACCGGGGAGCTGTTTTTT,CSVGGQGSSYTGELFF
-,TRBJ1-1,TRBV13,-,TGTGCCAGCAGCCTCACAGCTCTTTACACTGAAGCTTTCTTT,CASSLTALYTEAFF
few,TRBJ1-1,TRBV18,-,TGTGCCAGCTCACCCAGAGGCTATTACGCTGAAGCTTTCTTT,CASSPRGYYAEAFF
-,TRBJ1-6,TRBV30,TRBD1,TGTGCCTGGGAGGCAGGGGGCTTTGGGTCACCCCTCCACTTT,CAWEAGGFGSPLHF
-,TRBJ1-2,TRBV25-1,-,TGTGCCAGCAGTGTCCAAGGAGGGGCGGGAGGCTACACCTTC,CASSVQGGAGGYTF
-,TRBJ1-1,TRBV12-3/TRBV12-4,TRBD1,TGTGCCAGCAGTTCCGGACAGGGCCCTGAAGCTTTCTTT,CASSSGQGPEAFF
few,TRBJ1-4,TRBV5-1,-,TGCGCCAGCAGCTTCCGTGGCAGTGATGCAACTAATGAAAAACTGTTTTTT,CASSFRGSDATNEKLFF
-,TRBJ2-2,TRBV7-8,TRBD1,TGTGCCAGCAGCTTAAGACAGGGCTTCGCCGGGGAGCTGTTTTTT,CASSLRQGFAGELFF
few,TRBJ1-5,TRBV11-3,-,TGTGCCAGCAGCTTATCCGATCAGCCCCAGCATTTT,CASSLSDQPQHF
few,TRBJ2-7,TRBV7-9,-,TGTGCCAGCAGCTTACCAGGGGCCTACGAGCAGTACTTC,CASSLPGAYEQYF
few,TRBJ1-4,TRBV19,-,TGTGCCACCGCGACCCGGGGGGCGGGTGGTGAAAAACTGTTTTTT,CATATRGAGGEKLFF
-,TRBJ2-1,TRBV27,TRBD2,TGTGCCGCAAAGTTCGGGACTAGCCACAATGAGCAGTTCTTC,CAAKFGTSHNEQFF
-,TRBJ2-7,TRBV11-3,-,TGTGCCAGCAGCCCCGGGGGGACAAGGGCCTTCGTCCGCGAGCAGTACTTC,CASSPGGTRAFVREQYF
-,TRBJ2-7,TRBV5-1,-,TGCGCCAGCAGCTTGGCCTTGGGCGGGGACGAGCAGTACTTC,CASSLALGGDEQYF
-,TRBJ1-1,TRBV5-1,-,TGCGCCAGCAGCTTGGAAGTGGGGAGGGCAAAAGCTTTCTTT,CASSLEVGRAKAFF
few,TRBJ1-2,TRBV30,TRBD1,TGTGCCTGGAGTGGGACAGGGGGCGATGGCTATGGCTACACCTTC,CAWSGTGGDGYGYTF
-,TRBJ1-5,TRBV27,-,TGTGCCAGCAGTTTAGGGGGGATTAATCAGCCCCAGCATTTT,CASSLGGINQPQHF
-,TRBJ2-1,TRBV11-3,-,TGTGCCAGCAGCTTTGCGGGACGGACCAATGAGCAGTTCTTC,CASSFAGRTNEQFF
-,TRBJ1-4,TRBV15,-,TGTGCCACCAGCAGAGGGCCAGGGTTGGGTGAAAAACTGTTTTTT,CATSRGPGLGEKLFF
once,TRBJ2-2,TRBV7-3,-,TGTGCCAGCAGCCCCACTGTAAGCGCAGACGGGGAGCTGTTTTTT,CASSPTVSADGELFF
-,TRBJ1-6,TRBV10-2,TRBD1,TGCGCCAGCACCATAATCGGGACAGGGGGATCACCCCTCCACTTT,CASTIIGTGGSPLHF
-,TRBJ2-7,TRBV27,-,TGTGCCAGCAGTTCTACCTACGAGCAGTACTTC,CASSSTYEQYF
-,TRBJ1-1,TRBV6-2/TRBV6-3,-,TGTGCCAGCAGTGATCCGTTTAGCACTGAAGCTTTCTTT,CASSDPFSTEAFF
few,TRBJ2-7,TRBV28,TRBD1,TGTGCCACCGAAGCCGGGACAGAGACCTACGAGCAGTACTTC,CATEAGTETYEQYF
-,TRBJ1-5,TRBV19,TRBD1,TGTGCCAGTAGGGCCGGGACAGGGGGTCAGCCCCAGCATTTT,CASRAGTGGQPQHF
-,TRBJ2-3,TRBV11-3,-,TGTGCCAGCAGCTTAGTAGCGGACAATACGCAGTATTTT,CASSLVADNTQYF
-,TRBJ2-2,TRBV10-3,-,TGTGCCATCAGTGTGTCGGGCGGGAAACCCCAAGGCGGGACCGGGGAGCTGTTTTTT,CAISVSGGKPQGGTGELFF
-,TRBJ1-3,TRBV6-5,-,TGTGCCAGCAGCCGGACACGATTCTCTGGAAACACCATATATTTT,CASSRTRFSGNTIYF
-,TRBJ2-3,TRBV29-1,TRBD2,TGCAGCGTATTGGGACTAGCGAAAAGCACAGATACGCAGTATTTT,CSVLGLAKSTDTQYF
-,TRBJ1-1,TRBV6-5,-,TGTGCCAGCAGTTACTCCAGGAACACTGAAGCTTTCTTT,CASSYSRNTEAFF
once,TRBJ2-7,TRBV11-3,TRBD1,TGTGCCAGCAGCTTAGATGGCTTAGGGGGCACATACGAGCAGTACTTC,CASSLDGLGGTYEQYF
-,TRBJ2-3,TRBV24-1,-,TGTGCCACCAGTGACCAGGGAGATACGCAGTATTTT,CATSDQGDTQYF
-,TRBJ1-2,TRBV27,TRBD1,TGTGCCAGCAGTTCCAAACCCCTAAGAAGGGGGCTCGACTATGGCTACACCTTC,CASSSKPLRRGLDYGYTF
-,TRBJ2-7,TRBV7-9,-,TGTGCCAGCAGCCCAAAGACAGGTGACTACGAGCAGTACTTC,CASSPKTGDYEQYF
-,TRBJ1-2,TRBV2,TRBD1,TGTGCCAGCACCGCTGACAGGGGCTCCTATGGCTACACCTTC,CASTADRGSYGYTF
-,TRBJ2-2,TRBV4-2,TRBD1,TGTGCCAGCAGCCAAGAGTCGCTCCGGGGACAGGGACGATCGAACACCGGGGAGCTGTTTTTT,CASSQESLRGQGRSNTGELFF
-,TRBJ1-2,TRBV7-2,TRBD1,TGTGCCAGCAGTCGCGCCGGGACAGGGCATGGCTACACCTTC,CASSRAGTGHGYTF
-,TRBJ2-1,TRBV10-3,TRBD2,TGTGCCATCAGTGAGTCTAGCGGGAGCGATGAGCAGTTCTTC,CAISESSGSDEQFF
-,TRBJ1-5,TRBV19,-,TGTGCCAGTAGTTTTGGATGGGAGAGCAATCAGCCCCAGCATTTT,CASSFGWESNQPQHF
-,TRBJ1-3,TRBV15,-,TGTGCCACCAGCAGAGATATGGGACACTCTGGAAACACCATATATTTT,CATSRDMGHSGNTIYF
once,TRBJ2-2,TRBV12-5,-,TGTGCTAGTGGTTTCGGTTCCGGGGAGCTGTTTTTT,CASGFGSGELFF
-,TRBJ1-2,TRBV6-4,-,TGTGCCAGCAGGGATCCTTTGGGCACTAACTATGGCTACACCTTC,CASRDPLGTNYGYTF